The clone carrying this TCR beta chain has a count of ten or more. What it binds is not known. Investigators profiled TCR beta VDJ and CDR3 from genomic DNA template. MiXCR was run by TCRdb on the reads, yielding one entry per CDR3 protein. The sample consists of about 250,000 distinct CDR3 sequences, more than 45% of them appearing once. The data belong to a study of CD8+CD57+ T cells in acquired aplastic anemia. Overall study context: Sorted CD4+ plus CD8+ cells gave DNA averaging about 3.2 ug.

With 7 bases removed from V and 3 bases from J, the gap between germline ends came to 16 bases. This CDR3 spans 15 amino acids. CDR1 is MNHNS, CDR2 SASEGT, per germline. Broader study findings: The study identified roughly 29 CD8+ CDR3 sequences shared by patients and controls.

Flow cytometry had shown expanded CD8+CD57+ cells in the patients chosen for sequencing. The receptor's source is a human donor with aplastic anemia. Sequenced material: sorted CD4+, CD8+, or CD8+CD57+ T cells (not recorded which) from PBMCs. The rearrangement links TRBV6-1 to TRBJ1-5, with D maybe TRBD1 (6 bases). CDR3 DNA sequence: TGTGCCAGCAACGTACAGGGTGGGGACAATCAGCCCCAGCATTTT. It yields the protein CASNVQGGDNQPQHF.